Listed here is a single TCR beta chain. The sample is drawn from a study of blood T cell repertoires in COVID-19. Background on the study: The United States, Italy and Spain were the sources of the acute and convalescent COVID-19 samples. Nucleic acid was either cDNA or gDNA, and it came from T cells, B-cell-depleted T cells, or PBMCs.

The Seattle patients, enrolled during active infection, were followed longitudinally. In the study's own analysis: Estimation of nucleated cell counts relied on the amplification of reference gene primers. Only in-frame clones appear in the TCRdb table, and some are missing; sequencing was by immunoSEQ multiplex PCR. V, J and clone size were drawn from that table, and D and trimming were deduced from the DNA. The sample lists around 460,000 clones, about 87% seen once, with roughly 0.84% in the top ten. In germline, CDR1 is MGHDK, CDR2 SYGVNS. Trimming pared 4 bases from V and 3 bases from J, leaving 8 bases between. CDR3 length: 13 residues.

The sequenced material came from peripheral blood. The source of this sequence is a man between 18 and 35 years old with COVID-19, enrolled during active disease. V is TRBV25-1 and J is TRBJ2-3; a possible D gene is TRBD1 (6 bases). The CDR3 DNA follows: TGTGCCAGCAGTGGGGACAATACAGATACGCAGTATTTT. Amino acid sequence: CASSGDNTDTQYF.